Detailed here is one T cell receptor (beta chain). The antigen is undetermined. Primers for the PCR totalled 60 Vbeta and 13 Jbeta. The protocol was immunoSEQ multiplex PCR, while the TCRdb copy is restricted to in-frame clones and leaves out a portion. In the table there are nearly 95,000 clones, about 8% of which are singletons. This sample was included in a study of cytomegalovirus exposure and HLA in healthy donors. General study points: The CMV antigen specificity of a few CMV-associated chains was confirmed through in vitro analysis. Most of the CMV-associated TCR beta chains (in a later analysis) appeared to be HLA-restricted. By HLA locus, TCR association rates varied in a later analysis, with DRB1 showing the most and HLA-C the fewest.

The sample taken for sequencing was PBMCs. The TCR sequence derives from a man in his forties or fifties in good health and CMV-seronegative.

CDR3: CSVDRGGSEQYF. The CDR3 region has the DNA TGCAGCGTCGACAGGGGAGGTTCCGAGCAGTACTTC. This sequence joins TRBV29-1 and TRBJ2-7; 8 bases agree with TRBD1. CDR3 length equals 12 residues. Unmatched junction bases numbered 7, after V lost 6 bases and J lost 6 bases. Germline V gives CDR1 SQVTM, CDR2 ANQGSEA.